The 14 T cell receptor beta chains in this list originate from one sample, sequenced in a study of blood T cell repertoires in COVID-19. Sequencing was performed with immunoSEQ multiplex PCR; in TCRdb, only in-frame clones are kept and a portion is missing. The sample comprises under 250,000 clones, about nine tenths of which are singletons, and about 4.8% rests with the top ten. Material: peripheral blood. The receptors originated from a woman aged 35 to 49 with acute or convalescent COVID-19.

The chain carries TRBV11-2 and TRBJ2-5; 7 bases match TRBD1. The junction had 6 bases not matched to a gene; V was cut back by 1 base and J by 7 bases. Germline V gene lookup returns CDR1 SGHAT and CDR2 FQNNGV. The CDR3 runs 14 residues. CDR3 residues: CASSLGGGFATQYF. The CDR3 DNA reads as TGTGCCAGCAGCTTAGGAGGGGGCTTCGCGACCCAGTACTTC.

V is TRBV25-1 and J is TRBJ2-4; D not resolved. The germline CDR1 and CDR2 sequences are MGHDK and SYGVNS. The CDR3 extends over 14 amino acids. Trimming took off 4 bases at V and 2 bases at J, with 9 bases between the two ends. The CDR3 is CASSAQETKNIQYF. For the CDR3, the DNA is TGTGCCAGCAGTGCCCAGGAAACCAAAAACATTCAGTACTTC.

This rearrangement joins TRBV14 to TRBJ1-2; D not certain. V dropped 1 base and J dropped 8 bases, with 5 bases sitting between them. Germline CDR1 SGHDN, CDR2 FVKESK. The CDR3 loop spans 11 amino acids. The CDR3 loop reads CASSQAGGYTF. The CDR3 DNA sequence: TGTGCCAGCAGCCAAGCGGGGGGCTACACCTTC. Based on the CDR3 plus reference TRBV14 and TRBJ1-2, the full variable domain is EAGVTQFPSHSVIEKGQTVTLRCDPISGHDNLYWYRRVMGKEIKFLLHFVKESKQDESGMPNNRFLAERTGGTYSTLKVQPAELEDSGVYFCASSQAGGYTFGSGTRLTVV.

The chain combines TRBV20-1 with TRBJ1-2; TRBD1 is a possible D gene (5 bases). The V end was cut by 3 bases, the J end by 8 bases, with 16 bases between. Germline V gene sequence: CDR1 DFQATT, CDR2 SNEGSKA (reference sequence). The CDR3 covers 13 residues. The CDR3, as DNA: TGCAGTGCTAGTCTTAACTCAGGGCAAGGCTACACCTTC. Translation: CSASLNSGQGYTF.

V is TRBV24-1 and J is TRBJ2-1, with D maybe TRBD2 (5 bases). V was shortened by 7 bases and J by 4 bases, with 13 bases between the two germline ends. The CDR3 extends over 14 amino acids. The germline V gene encodes CDR1 KGHDR and CDR2 SFDVKD. Here the CDR3 DNA reads TGTGCCACCAGACAGACTGGCGGGTACAATGAGCAGTTCTTC. This gives the protein CATRQTGGYNEQFF.

The CDR3 loop is CSVVRGTGGTDTQYF. The CDR3 DNA is TGCAGCGTTGTGCGCGGGACAGGGGGAACAGATACGCAGTATTTT. V gene TRBV29-1 combines with J gene TRBJ2-3; 11 bases align to TRBD1. In germline, CDR1 is SQVTM, CDR2 ANQGSEA. V lost 4 bases, J lost 3 bases, and 6 bases stayed unmatched. CDR3 length equals 15 residues.

In this sample, this clone turned up once. V and J are TRBV6-4 and TRBJ1-1; possibly TRBD1 for D (5 bases). CDR1 and CDR2 from the germline V gene are MRHNA and SNTAGT. The CDR3 covers 15 residues. The V end was cut by 0 bases, the J end by 1 base, with 9 bases between. The DNA for the CDR3 is TGTGCCAGCAGTGACTCGGCAGGGCGGAACACTGAAGCTTTCTTT. Translating gives CASSDSAGRNTEAFF.

The chain joins TRBV2 to TRBJ1-2; 8 nucleotides match TRBD1. This CDR3 has 15 residues. The V gene end was trimmed by 4 bases and the J gene end by 3 bases; junction bases not matched to a gene: 7. CDR1 is SNHLY, CDR2 FYNNEI, per germline. CDR3 loop: CASSGERTGHYGYTF. In DNA, the CDR3 is TGTGCCAGCAGTGGAGAAAGGACAGGGCACTATGGCTACACCTTC.

The count of this clone is one. The chain has TRBV15 and TRBJ1-2; D gene uncertain. The V end lost 0 bases, the J end lost 2 bases, and 13 bases lay between the germline ends. CDR3 length equals 16 residues. Germline values: CDR1 LNHNV, CDR2 YYDKDF (reference sequence). CDR3 protein: CATSRDRSTGNYGYTF. CDR3 in DNA: TGTGCCACCAGCAGAGATCGGTCGACGGGGAACTATGGCTACACCTTC.

The V gene is TRBV5-1, the J gene TRBJ1-2, with D possibly TRBD1 on 5 matching bases. The CDR3 contains 15 residues. CDR1 and CDR2 (germline): SGHRS, YFSETQ. V lost 4 bases and J 8 bases, leaving 21 bases between the germline ends. The CDR3 here is CASSAGGDPTGGYTF. The CDR3 nucleotides are TGCGCCAGCAGCGCGGGCGGGGACCCCACGGGAGGCTACACCTTC.

Written as DNA, the CDR3 is TGTGCCAGCAGCCCCGAGATATGGACAGGGATGAACACTGAAGCTTTCTTT. Translated, it gives CASSPEIWTGMNTEAFF. The gene calls are TRBV9 and TRBJ1-1, with 8 bases identical to TRBD1. V dropped 4 bases and J dropped 0; count of bases not matched to a gene: 11. Germline CDR1 is SGDLS and CDR2 is YYNGEE. This CDR3 has 17 amino acids.

This clone has more than one count but fewer than ten. This sequence joins TRBV6-5 and TRBJ1-1; possibly TRBD1 for D (6 bases). The CDR3 has 13 residues. The germline CDR1 and CDR2 sequences are MNHEY and SVGAGI. V was cut by 2 bases and J by 4 bases, with 8 bases left in between. The CDR3 protein is CASSYRDTTEAFF. In DNA, the CDR3 is TGTGCCAGCAGTTACCGGGACACCACTGAAGCTTTCTTT.

The genes are TRBV4-2 and TRBJ1-2; D gene unclear. Germline CDR1 is LGHNA and CDR2 is YNFKEQ. This CDR3 is built from 17 residues. Trimming removed 0 bases from V and 2 bases from J, with 16 bases in between. CDR3 coding DNA: TGTGCCAGCAGCCAAGATGACGTTAGCCAGTCGAACTATGGCTACACCTTC. Translating gives CASSQDDVSQSNYGYTF.

The chain is built from TRBV3-1 (or the pseudogene TRBV3-2) and TRBJ2-1, with D hard to call. The CDR3 spans 11 residues. Germline CDR1 is LGHDT and CDR2 is YNNKEL (reference sequence). The V gene lost 0 bases and the J gene lost 10 bases, with 4 bases spanning the gap. The CDR3 nucleotides read TGTGCCAGCAGCCAAGACCAGGAGCAGTTCTTC. Translated: CASSQDQEQFF.